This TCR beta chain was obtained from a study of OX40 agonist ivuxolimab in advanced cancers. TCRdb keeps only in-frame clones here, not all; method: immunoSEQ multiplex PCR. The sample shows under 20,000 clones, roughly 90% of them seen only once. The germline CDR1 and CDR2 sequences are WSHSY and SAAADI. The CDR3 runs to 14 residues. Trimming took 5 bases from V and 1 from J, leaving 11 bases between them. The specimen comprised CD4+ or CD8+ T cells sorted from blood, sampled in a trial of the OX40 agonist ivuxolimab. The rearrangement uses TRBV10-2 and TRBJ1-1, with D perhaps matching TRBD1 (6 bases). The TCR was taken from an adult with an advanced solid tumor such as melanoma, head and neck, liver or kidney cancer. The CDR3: CASSWDTANTEAFF. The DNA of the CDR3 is TGCGCCAGCAGTTGGGACACGGCGAACACTGAAGCTTTCTTT.